The sequence of this T cell receptor beta chain was determined in a study of CD8+ T cells in alopecia areata. In germline, CDR1 is SQVTM, CDR2 ANQGSEA. J gave up 5 bases and V 3 bases, and 12 bases lay outside the gene matches. This CDR3 spans 16 amino acids. Reverse transcribed after extraction, RNA yielded cDNA as the sequencing template. This table comes from immunoSEQ multiplex PCR, and its TCRdb copy is limited to in-frame clones, with some not included. This sample has more than 95,000 clones; 35% to 40% occur once, and the top ten carry approximately 3.3%. A few counts support this clone. The J gene is TRBJ2-5, the V gene TRBV29-1, with 10 bases matching TRBD2. The receptor was isolated from a human donor with alopecia areata. The sample was CD4+ T cells sorted from blood. CDR3 in DNA: TGCAGCGTTGAGGGGCCAGCGGGGGGGCCCCGGGAGACCCAGTACTTC. Protein sequence: CSVEGPAGGPRETQYF.